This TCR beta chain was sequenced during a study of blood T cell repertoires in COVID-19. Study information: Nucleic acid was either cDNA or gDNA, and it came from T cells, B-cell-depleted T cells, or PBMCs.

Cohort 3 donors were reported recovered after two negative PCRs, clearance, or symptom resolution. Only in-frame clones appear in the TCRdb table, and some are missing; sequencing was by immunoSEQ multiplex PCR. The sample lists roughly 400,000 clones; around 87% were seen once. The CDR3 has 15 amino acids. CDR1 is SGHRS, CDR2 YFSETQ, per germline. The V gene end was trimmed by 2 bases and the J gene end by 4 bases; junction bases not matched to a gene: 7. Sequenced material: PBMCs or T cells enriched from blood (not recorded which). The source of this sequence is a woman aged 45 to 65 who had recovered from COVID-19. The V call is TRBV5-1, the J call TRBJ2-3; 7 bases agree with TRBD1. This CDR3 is CASSLPRDSADTQYF. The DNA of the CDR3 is TGCGCCAGCAGCTTACCCAGGGACAGCGCAGATACGCAGTATTTT.